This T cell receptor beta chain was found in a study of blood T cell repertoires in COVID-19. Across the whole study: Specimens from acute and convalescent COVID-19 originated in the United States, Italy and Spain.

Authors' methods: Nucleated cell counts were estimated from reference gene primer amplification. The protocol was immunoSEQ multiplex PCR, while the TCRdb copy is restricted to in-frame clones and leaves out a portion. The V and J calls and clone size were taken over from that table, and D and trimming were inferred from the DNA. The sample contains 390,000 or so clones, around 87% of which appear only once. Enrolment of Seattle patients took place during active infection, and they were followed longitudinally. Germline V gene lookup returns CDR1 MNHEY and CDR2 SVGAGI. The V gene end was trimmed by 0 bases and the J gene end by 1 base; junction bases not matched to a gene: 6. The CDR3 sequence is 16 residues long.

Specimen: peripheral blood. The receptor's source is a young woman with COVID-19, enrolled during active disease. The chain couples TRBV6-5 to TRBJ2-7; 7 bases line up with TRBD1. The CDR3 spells CASSYSSVTGSYEQYF. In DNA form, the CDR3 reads TGTGCCAGCAGTTACTCATCAGTGACAGGGTCCTACGAGCAGTACTTC.